Described below is a single T cell receptor (beta chain) sequence and its context. Germline lookup yields CDR1 SGDLS and CDR2 YYNGEE. CDR3 size: 15 residues. V gave up 0 bases and J gave up 3 bases, with 11 bases separating them. The sample originates from a study of T-cell reconstitution after alpha-beta-depleted transplantation in children. The authors prepared the TCRbeta library with unique molecular identifiers. TCRdb passed the PCR reads through MiXCR, listing each CDR3 protein once. The sample holds hundreds of thousands of distinct CDR3 sequences, less than 15% seen once. The chain carries TRBV9 and TRBJ2-3; D unresolved. Sequencing was performed on PBMCs, taken from the stem cell graft. The clonotype comes from a human donor who donated a stem cell graft to a child with Fanconi anemia. The CDR3 sequence: CASSVDGLRTDTQYF. The CDR3 region has the DNA TGTGCCAGCAGCGTAGATGGGTTGAGGACAGATACGCAGTATTTT.